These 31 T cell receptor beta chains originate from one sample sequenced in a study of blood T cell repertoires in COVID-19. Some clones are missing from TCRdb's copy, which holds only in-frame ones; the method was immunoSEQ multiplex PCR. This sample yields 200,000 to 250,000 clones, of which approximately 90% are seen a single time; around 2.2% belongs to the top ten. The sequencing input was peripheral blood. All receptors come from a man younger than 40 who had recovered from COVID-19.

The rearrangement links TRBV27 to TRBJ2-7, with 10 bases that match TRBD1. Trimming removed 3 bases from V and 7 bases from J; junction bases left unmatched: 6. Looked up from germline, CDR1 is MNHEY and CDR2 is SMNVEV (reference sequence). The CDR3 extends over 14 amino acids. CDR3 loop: CASSFGQGVGEQYF. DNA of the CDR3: TGTGCCAGCAGTTTTGGACAGGGGGTAGGGGAGCAGTACTTC.

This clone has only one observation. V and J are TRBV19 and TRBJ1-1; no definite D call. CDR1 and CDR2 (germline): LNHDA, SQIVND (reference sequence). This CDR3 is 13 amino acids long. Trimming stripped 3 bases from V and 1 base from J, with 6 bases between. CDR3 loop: CASSIYGNTEAFF. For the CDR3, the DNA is TGTGCCAGTAGTATCTATGGGAACACTGAAGCTTTCTTT.

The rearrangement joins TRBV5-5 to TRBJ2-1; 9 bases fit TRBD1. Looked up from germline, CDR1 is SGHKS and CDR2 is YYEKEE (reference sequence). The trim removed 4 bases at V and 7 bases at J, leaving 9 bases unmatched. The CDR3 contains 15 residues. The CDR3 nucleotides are TGTGCCAGCAGCAATCCGGGACAGGGAGGAAATGAGCAGTTCTTC. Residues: CASSNPGQGGNEQFF.

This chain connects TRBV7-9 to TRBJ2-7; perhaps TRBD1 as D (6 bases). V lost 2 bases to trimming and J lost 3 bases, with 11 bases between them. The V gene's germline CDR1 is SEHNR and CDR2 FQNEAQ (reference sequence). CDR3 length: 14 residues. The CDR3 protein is CASSLPGQIYEQYF. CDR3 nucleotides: TGTGCCAGCAGCTTACCGGGACAAATCTACGAGCAGTACTTC.

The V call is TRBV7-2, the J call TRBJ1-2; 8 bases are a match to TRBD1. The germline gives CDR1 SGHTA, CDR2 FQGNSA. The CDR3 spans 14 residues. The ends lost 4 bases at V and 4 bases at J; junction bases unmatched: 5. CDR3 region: CASSSEDRAYGYTF. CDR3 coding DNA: TGTGCCAGCAGCTCCGAGGACAGGGCCTATGGCTACACCTTC.

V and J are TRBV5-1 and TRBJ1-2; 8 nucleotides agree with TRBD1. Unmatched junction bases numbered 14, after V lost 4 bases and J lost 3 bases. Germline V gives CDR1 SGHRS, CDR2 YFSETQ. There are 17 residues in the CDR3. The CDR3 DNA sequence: TGCGCCAGCAGCCAATACCGTCTGACAGGGGCCGACTATGGCTACACCTTC. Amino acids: CASSQYRLTGADYGYTF.

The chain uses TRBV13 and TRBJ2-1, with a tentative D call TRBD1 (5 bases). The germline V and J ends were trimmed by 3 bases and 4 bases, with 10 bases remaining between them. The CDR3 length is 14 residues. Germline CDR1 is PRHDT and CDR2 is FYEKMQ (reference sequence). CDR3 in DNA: TGTGCCAGCAGCTTCAGGGATCCTTACAATGAGCAGTTCTTC. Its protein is CASSFRDPYNEQFF.

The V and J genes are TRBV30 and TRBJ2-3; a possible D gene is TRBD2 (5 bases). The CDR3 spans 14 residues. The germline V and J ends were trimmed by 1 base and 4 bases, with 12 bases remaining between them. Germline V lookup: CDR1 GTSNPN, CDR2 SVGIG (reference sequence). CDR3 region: CAWSGASSSDTQYF. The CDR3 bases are TGTGCCTGGAGTGGGGCTAGCAGCTCAGATACGCAGTATTTT.

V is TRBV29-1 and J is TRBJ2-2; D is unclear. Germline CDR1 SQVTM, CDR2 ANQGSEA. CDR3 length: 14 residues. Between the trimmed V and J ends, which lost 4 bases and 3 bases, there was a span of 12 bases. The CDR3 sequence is CSVVGSSDTGELFF. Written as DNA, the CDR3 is TGCAGCGTTGTGGGTAGCTCGGACACCGGGGAGCTGTTTTTT.

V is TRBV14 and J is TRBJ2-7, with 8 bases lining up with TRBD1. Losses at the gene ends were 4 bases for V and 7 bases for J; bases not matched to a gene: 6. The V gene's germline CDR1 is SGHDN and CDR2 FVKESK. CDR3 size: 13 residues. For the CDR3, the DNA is TGTGCCAGCAGCCTGGACAGGGCGGGTGAGCAGTACTTC. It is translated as CASSLDRAGEQYF.

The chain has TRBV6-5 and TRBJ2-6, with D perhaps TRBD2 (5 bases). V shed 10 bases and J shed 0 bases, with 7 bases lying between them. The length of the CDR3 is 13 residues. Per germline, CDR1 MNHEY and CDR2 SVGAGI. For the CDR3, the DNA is TGTGCCACCCGGGGCTCTGGGGCCAACGTCCTGACTTTC. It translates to CATRGSGANVLTF.

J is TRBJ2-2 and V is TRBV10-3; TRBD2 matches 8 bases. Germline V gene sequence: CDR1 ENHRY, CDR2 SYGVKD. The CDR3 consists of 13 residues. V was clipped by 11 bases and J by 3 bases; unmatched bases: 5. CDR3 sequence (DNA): TGTGCCGCGGACGGGGGGGACACCGGGGAGCTGTTTTTT. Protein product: CAADGGDTGELFF.

CDR3 protein: CASSLVTGGSNQPQHF. Written as DNA, the CDR3 is TGTGCCAGCAGCTTAGTAACAGGGGGCAGCAATCAGCCCCAGCATTTT. The V call is TRBV7-2, the J call TRBJ1-5, with 9 bases that match TRBD1. The CDR3 is made up of 16 amino acids. The germline V gene encodes CDR1 SGHTA and CDR2 FQGNSA. V gave up 1 base and J gave up 1 base; unmatched junction bases: 2.

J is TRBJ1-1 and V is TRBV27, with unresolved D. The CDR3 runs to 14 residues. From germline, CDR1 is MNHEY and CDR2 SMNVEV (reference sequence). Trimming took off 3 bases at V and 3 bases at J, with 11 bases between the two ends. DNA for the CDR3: TGTGCCAGCAGTTTTATTGGTTCGGACACTGAAGCTTTCTTT. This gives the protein CASSFIGSDTEAFF.

The CDR3 is CTSSQTRGGGTNTGELFF. CDR3 coding DNA: TGCACCAGCAGCCAAACGAGAGGTGGAGGAACGAACACCGGGGAGCTGTTTTTT. V is TRBV1 and J is TRBJ2-2; the table calls TRBD2, which could not be checked here. TRBV1 is a pseudogene. CDR3 length equals 18 residues.

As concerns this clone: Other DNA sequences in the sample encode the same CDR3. For the CDR3, the DNA is TGTGCCAGCAGCTTGGCGGAGACCCAGTACTTC. It codes for CASSLAETQYF. This rearrangement joins TRBV5-4 to TRBJ2-5, with D hard to call. CDR1 is SGHNT, CDR2 YYREEE, per germline (reference sequence). CDR3 size: 11 residues. The V gene lost 0 bases and the J gene lost 5 bases, with 2 bases spanning the gap. Full variable domain (rest looked up from reference TRBV5-4 and TRBJ2-5): ETGVTQSPTHLIKTRGQQVTLRCSSQSGHNTVSWYQQALGQGPQFIFQYYREEENGRGNFPPRFSGLQFPNYSSELNVNALELDDSALYLCASSLAETQYFGPGTRLLVL.

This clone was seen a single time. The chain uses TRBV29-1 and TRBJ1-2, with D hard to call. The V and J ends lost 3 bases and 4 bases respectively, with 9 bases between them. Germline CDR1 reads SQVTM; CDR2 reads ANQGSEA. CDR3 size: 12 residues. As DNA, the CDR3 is TGCAGCGTTGAGGTATGGAGCTATGGCTACACCTTC. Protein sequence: CSVEVWSYGYTF.

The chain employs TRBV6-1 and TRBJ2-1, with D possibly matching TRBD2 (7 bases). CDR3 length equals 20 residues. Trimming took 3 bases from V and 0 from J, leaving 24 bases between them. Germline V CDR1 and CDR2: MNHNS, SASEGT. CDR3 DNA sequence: TGTGCCAGCAGTGATCCGGACCGGGGGGCCCTTTCGAGCTCCTACAATGAGCAGTTCTTC. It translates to CASSDPDRGALSSSYNEQFF.

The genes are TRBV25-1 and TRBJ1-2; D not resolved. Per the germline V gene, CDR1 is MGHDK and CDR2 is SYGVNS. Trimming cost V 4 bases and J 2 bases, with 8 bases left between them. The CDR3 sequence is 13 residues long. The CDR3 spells CASSVTPNYGYTF. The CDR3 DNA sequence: TGTGCCAGCAGTGTTACACCGAACTATGGCTACACCTTC.

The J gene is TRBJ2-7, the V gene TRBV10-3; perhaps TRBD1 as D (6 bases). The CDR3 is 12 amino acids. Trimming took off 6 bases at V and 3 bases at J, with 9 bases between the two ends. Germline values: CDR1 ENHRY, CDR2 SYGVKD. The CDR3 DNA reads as TGTGCCATCAGGGACAGTTTCTACGAGCAGTACTTC. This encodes CAIRDSFYEQYF.

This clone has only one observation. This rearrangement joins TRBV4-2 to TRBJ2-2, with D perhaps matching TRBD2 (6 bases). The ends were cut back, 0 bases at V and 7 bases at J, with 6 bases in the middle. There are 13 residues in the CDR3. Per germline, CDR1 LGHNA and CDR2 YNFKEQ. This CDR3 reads CASSQEGGGELFF. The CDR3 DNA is TGTGCCAGCAGCCAAGAGGGGGGCGGGGAGCTGTTTTTT.

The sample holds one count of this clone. The CDR3 here is CASRLLAGVGSGELFF. Written as DNA, the CDR3 is TGTGCCAGCAGGCTACTAGCGGGGGTCGGTTCCGGGGAGCTGTTTTTT. The gene calls are TRBV2 and TRBJ2-2, with 11 bases lining up with TRBD2. Losses at the gene ends were 6 bases for V and 6 bases for J; bases not matched to a gene: 9. The CDR3 has 16 amino acids. Germline CDR1 and CDR2: SNHLY and FYNNEI. Full variable domain (remainder filled in from reference TRBV2 and TRBJ2-2): EPEVTQTPSHQVTQMGQEVILRCVPISNHLYFYWYRQILGQKVEFLVSFYNNEISEKSEIFDDQFSVERPDGSNFTLKIRSTKLEDSAMYFCASRLLAGVGSGELFFGEGSRLTVL.

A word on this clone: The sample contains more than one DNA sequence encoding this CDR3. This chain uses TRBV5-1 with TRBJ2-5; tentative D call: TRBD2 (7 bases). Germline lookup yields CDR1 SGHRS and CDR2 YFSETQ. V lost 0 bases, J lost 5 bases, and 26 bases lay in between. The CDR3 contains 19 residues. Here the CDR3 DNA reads TGCGCCAGCAGCTTGGGCCGAGGGGGGGTTTATCCTAACAGGGAGACCCAGTACTTC. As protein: CASSLGRGGVYPNRETQYF. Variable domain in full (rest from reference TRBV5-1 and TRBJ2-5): KAGVTQTPRYLIKTRGQQVTLSCSPISGHRSVSWYQQTPGQGLQFLFEYFSETQRNKGNFPGRFSGRQFSNSRSEMNVSTLELGDSALYLCASSLGRGGVYPNRETQYFGPGTRLLVL.

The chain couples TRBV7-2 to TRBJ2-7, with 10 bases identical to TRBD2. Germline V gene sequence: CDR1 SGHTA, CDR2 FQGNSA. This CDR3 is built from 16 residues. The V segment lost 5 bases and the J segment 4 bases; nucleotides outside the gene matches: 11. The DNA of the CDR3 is TGTGCCAGCAGCCGCGGGGGTAGCGGGGGGAATTACGAGCAGTACTTC. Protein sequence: CASSRGGSGGNYEQYF.

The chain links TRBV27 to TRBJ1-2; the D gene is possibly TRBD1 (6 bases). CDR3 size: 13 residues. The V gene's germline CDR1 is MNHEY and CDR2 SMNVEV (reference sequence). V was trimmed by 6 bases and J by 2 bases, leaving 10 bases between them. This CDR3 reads CASRSQGNYGYTF. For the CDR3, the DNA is TGTGCCAGCAGGTCACAGGGAAACTATGGCTACACCTTC.

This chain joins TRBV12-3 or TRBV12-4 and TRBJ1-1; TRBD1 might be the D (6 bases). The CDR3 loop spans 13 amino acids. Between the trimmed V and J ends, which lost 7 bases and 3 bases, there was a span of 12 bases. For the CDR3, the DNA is TGTGCCAGCAAGGCAGGGGTGTACACTGAAGCTTTCTTT. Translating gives CASKAGVYTEAFF.

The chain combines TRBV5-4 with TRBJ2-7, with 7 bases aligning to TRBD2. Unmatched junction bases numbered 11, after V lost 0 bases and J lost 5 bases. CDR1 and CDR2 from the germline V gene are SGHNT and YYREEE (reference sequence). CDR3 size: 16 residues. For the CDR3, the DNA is TGTGCCAGCAGCTTGGGAGGGCGGGGGTATATCGACGAGCAGTACTTC. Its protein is CASSLGGRGYIDEQYF.

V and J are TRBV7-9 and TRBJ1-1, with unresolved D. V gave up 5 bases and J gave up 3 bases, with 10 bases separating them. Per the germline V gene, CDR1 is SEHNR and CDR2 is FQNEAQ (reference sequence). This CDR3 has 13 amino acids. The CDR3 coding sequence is TGTGCCAGCAGCCGGGTCTGGGACACTGAAGCTTTCTTT. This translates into CASSRVWDTEAFF. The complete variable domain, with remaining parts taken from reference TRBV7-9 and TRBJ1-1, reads DTGVSQNPRHKITKRGQNVTFRCDPISEHNRLYWYRQTLGQGPEFLTYFQNEAQLEKSRLLSDRFSAERPKGSFSTLEIQRTEQGDSAMYLCASSRVWDTEAFFGQGTRLTVV.

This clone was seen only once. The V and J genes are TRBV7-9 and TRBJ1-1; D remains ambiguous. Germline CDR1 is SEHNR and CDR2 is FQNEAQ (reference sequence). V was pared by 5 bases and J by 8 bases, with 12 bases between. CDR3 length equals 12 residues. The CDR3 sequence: CASSPWAAEAFF. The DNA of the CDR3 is TGTGCCAGCAGCCCCTGGGCTGCGGAAGCTTTCTTT.

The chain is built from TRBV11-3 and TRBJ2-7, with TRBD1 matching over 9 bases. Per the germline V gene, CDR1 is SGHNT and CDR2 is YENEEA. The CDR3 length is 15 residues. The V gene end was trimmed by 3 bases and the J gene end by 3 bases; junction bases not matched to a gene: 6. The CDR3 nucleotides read TGTGCCAGCAGCTTCTCCGGACAGGGGCGCTACGAGCAGTACTTC. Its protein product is CASSFSGQGRYEQYF.

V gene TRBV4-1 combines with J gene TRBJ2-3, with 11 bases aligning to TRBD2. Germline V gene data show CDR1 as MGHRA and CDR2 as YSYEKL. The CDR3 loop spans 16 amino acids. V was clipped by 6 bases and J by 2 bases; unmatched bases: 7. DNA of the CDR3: TGCGCCAGCAGGCCCCAGGGACTAGCGGCCACAGATACGCAGTATTTT. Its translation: CASRPQGLAATDTQYF.